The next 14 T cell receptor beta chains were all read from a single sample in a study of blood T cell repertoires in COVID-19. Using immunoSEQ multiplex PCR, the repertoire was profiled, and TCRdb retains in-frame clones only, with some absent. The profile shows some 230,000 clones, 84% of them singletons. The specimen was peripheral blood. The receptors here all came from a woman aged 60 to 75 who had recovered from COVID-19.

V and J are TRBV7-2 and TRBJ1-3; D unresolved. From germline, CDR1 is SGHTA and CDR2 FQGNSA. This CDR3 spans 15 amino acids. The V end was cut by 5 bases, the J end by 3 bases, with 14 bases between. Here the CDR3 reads CASSPRGWGGNTIYF. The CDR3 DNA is TGTGCCAGCAGCCCCCGCGGGTGGGGTGGAAACACCATATATTTT.

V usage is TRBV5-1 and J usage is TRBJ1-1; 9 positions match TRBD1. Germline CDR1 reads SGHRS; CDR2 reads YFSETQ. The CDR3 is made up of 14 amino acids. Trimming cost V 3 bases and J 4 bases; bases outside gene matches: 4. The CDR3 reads CASSSGTGSTEAFF. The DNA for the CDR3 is TGCGCCAGCAGCTCTGGGACAGGGAGCACTGAAGCTTTCTTT.

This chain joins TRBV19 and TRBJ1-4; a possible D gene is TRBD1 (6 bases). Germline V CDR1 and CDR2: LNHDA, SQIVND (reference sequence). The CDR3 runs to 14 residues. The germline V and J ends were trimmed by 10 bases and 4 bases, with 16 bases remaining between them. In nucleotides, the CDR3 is TGTGCCACTGAAGGCGGACAGATTAATGAAAAACTGTTTTTT. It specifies CATEGGQINEKLFF.

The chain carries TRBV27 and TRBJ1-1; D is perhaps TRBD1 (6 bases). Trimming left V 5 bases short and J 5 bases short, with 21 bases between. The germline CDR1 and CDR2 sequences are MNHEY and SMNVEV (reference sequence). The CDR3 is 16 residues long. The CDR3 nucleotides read TGTGCCAGCAGTCTACTCTGGGGCAACAGGGTGACTGAAGCTTTCTTT. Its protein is CASSLLWGNRVTEAFF.

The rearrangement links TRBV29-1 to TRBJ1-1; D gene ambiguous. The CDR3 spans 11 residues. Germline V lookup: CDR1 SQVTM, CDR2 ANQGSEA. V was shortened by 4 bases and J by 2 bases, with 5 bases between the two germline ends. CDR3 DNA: TGCAGCGTTGCATCAAACACTGAAGCTTTCTTT. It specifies CSVASNTEAFF.

Here the CDR3 reads CSVRGSGVTYEQYF. The CDR3 DNA reads as TGCAGCGTTCGGGGTAGCGGTGTCACCTACGAGCAGTACTTC. V usage is TRBV29-1 and J usage is TRBJ2-7; D may be TRBD2 (6 bases). The CDR3 is 14 amino acids. The germline V gene has CDR1 SQVTM and CDR2 ANQGSEA. Trimming left V 5 bases short and J 2 bases short, with 16 bases between.

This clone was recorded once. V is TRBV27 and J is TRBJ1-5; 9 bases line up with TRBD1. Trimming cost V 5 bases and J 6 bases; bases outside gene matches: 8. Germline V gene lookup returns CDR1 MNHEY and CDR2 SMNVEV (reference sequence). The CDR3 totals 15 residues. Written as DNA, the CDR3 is TGTGCCAGCAGTCCGGGACAGGGATCTGCTCAGCCCCAGCATTTT. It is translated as CASSPGQGSAQPQHF.

CDR3 in amino acids: CASSLGLAAIAKNIQYF. The CDR3 nucleotides read TGTGCCAGCAGCTTAGGACTAGCGGCTATAGCCAAAAACATTCAGTACTTC. V usage is TRBV7-2 and J usage is TRBJ2-4, with TRBD2 identical over 9 bases. Unmatched junction bases numbered 4, after V lost 1 base and J lost 0 bases. Germline CDR1 reads SGHTA; CDR2 reads FQGNSA. The CDR3 loop spans 17 amino acids.

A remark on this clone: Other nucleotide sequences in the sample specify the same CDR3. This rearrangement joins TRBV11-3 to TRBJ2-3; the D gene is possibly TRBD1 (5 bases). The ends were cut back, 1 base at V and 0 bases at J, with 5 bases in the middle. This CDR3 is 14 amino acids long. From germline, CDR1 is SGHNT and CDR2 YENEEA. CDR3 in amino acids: CASSLGTSTDTQYF. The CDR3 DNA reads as TGTGCCAGCAGCTTAGGGACAAGCACAGATACGCAGTATTTT.

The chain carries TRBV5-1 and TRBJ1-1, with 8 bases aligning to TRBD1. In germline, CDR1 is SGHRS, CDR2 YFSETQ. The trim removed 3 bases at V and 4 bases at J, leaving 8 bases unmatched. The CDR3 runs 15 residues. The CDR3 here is CASSSLYTGGTEAFF. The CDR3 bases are TGCGCCAGCAGCTCCTTATATACAGGGGGCACTGAAGCTTTCTTT.

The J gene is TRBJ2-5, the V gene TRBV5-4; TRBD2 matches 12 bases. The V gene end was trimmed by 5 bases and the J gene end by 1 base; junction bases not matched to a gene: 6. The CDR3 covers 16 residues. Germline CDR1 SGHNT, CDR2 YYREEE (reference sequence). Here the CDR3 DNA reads TGTGCCAGCAGGTACACTAGCGGGGGGCCCCAAGAGACCCAGTACTTC. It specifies CASRYTSGGPQETQYF.

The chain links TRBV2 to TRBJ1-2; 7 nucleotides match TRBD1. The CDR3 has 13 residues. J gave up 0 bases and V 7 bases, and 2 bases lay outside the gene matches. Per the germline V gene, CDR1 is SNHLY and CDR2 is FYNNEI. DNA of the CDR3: TGTGCCAGCACCGGGACAGCTAACTATGGCTACACCTTC. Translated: CASTGTANYGYTF.

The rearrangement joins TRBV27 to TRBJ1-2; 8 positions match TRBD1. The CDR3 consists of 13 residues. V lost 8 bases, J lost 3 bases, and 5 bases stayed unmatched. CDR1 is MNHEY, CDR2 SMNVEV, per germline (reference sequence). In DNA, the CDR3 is TGTGCCAGCGCGACAGGGGTAGACTATGGCTACACCTTC. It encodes CASATGVDYGYTF.

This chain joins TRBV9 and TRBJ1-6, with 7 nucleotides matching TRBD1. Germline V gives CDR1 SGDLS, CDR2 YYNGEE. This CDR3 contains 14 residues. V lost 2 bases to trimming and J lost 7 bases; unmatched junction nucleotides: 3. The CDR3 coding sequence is TGTGCCAGCAGCGTGGGACAGCGCAATTCACCCCTCCACTTT. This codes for CASSVGQRNSPLHF. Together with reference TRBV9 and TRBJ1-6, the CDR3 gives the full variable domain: DSGVTQTPKHLITATGQRVTLRCSPRSGDLSVYWYQQSLDQGLQFLIQYYNGEERAKGNILERFSAQQFPDLHSELNLSSLELGDSALYFCASSVGQRNSPLHFGNGTRLTVT.